This TCR beta chain originates from a study of T cell responses to AZD1222 COVID-19 vaccine. Study-wide results and limits: Recipients of two AZD1222 doses showed rising Spike-specific TCR breadth and depth. Without day 14 samples, only post-peak T cell repertoires were studied. In a largely white British group with more females than males, clonal diversity was possibly underestimated.

Some clones are missing from TCRdb's copy, which holds only in-frame ones; the method was immunoSEQ multiplex PCR. This sample carries more than 70,000 clones, 88% of them seen once, and the ten largest clones take roughly 5.1%. In the case of this clone: Its antigen remains unidentified.

The source of this sequence is an adult in good health. The sample here was peripheral blood, taken on day 0 of MenACWY control vaccination.

Here the CDR3 DNA reads TGTGCCGGTTACACTAGGACCGTTGAAGCTTTCTTT. It is translated as CAGYTRTVEAFF. The genes are TRBV30 and TRBJ1-1; D is unclear. V was pared by 8 bases and J by 7 bases, with 17 bases between. CDR1 and CDR2 (germline): GTSNPN, SVGIG (reference sequence). The CDR3 loop spans 12 amino acids. The whole variable domain, filled in from reference TRBV30 and TRBJ1-1, reads SQTIHQWPATLVQPVGSPLSLECTVEGTSNPNLYWYRQAAGRGLQLLFYSVGIGQISSEVPQNLSASRPQDRQFILSSKKLLLSDSGFYLCAGYTRTVEAFFGQGTRLTVV.